This TCR beta chain was profiled in a study of blood T cell repertoires in COVID-19 (TCRdb year 2020). About the full investigation: The collaborator samples originated in the United States, Italy and Spain and spanned the acute and convalescent phases of COVID-19. The material from the prospective study consisted of cDNA or gDNA derived from T cells, B-cell-depleted T cells, or PBMCs. Subjects who had been exposed to COVID-19, were actively infected with it, or had recovered from it provided the deeply sampled blood TCRbeta repertoires that made up the dataset. The repertoires were released in a freely available public database intended as a resource for research on the immune response to SARS-CoV-2. The samples were drawn from the first 160 participants of the ongoing ImmuneRACE study and from 1,200 or so subjects provided by 6 global collaborators. Sample metadata almost always included a de-identified subject ID, COVID-19 status, age in years and sex. Where available, HLA class I and class II types were taken from metadata supplied by the sample provider and were not determined by assay-based typing.

The immunoSEQ Assay, a bias-controlled multiplex PCR, was used to amplify TCRbeta CDR3 regions from genomic DNA. Per the original workflow: The number of nucleated cells in each sample was estimated by amplification of reference gene primers within the assay. To quantify the absolute abundance of each unique TCRbeta CDR3 rearrangement, sequence reads were collapsed and filtered. For each sample, productive Simpson clonality was calculated as the square root of Simpson's diversity index across productive rearrangements. TCRdb provides this immuneACCESS table in a form limited to in-frame rearrangements. Some clones are lacking; in checked studies, under half of them reflect an unresolved V gene, and why the rest are absent is not known. The DNA was the basis for D and trimming; V, J and clone size are from that table. In this sample the table shows over 200,000 clones, around nine tenths of which occur a single time. The ten largest clones add up to around 9.1% of the sample.

Relative to germline, V is missing 2 bases and J is missing 2 bases, with 4 bases of the junction outside any gene match. CDR1 LGHNA and CDR2 YSLEER were looked up in the germline V gene. The CDR3 contains 15 residues, cysteine and phenylalanine counted. The read is trimmed to its CDR3 DNA, 45 bases read in frame from base 1. Findings and caveats that apply to the study as a whole: The quantity of clinical and demographic metadata differed by source and by participant and was supplied without curation.

Comments on this clone: Its specific antigen is unknown. The record has no base qualities; no much larger clone is one base away.

A second Seattle source provided samples from volunteer blood donors who had recovered from COVID-19. Collaborating institutions collected whole blood in K2EDTA tubes following their own protocols. For TCRbeta analysis, collaborators shipped samples as frozen whole blood, isolated PBMCs, or DNA extracted from either of those sample types. The chain is encoded by TRBV4-3 joined to TRBJ1-2; 8 of the junction bases match TRBD1. Sequenced material: peripheral blood. The receptor was derived from a man in his forties or fifties who had recovered from COVID-19. The nucleotide sequence reads TGCGCCAGCAGCCAAAGACAGGGGACGAACTATGGCTACACCTTC. The encoded protein is CASSQRQGTNYGYTF.